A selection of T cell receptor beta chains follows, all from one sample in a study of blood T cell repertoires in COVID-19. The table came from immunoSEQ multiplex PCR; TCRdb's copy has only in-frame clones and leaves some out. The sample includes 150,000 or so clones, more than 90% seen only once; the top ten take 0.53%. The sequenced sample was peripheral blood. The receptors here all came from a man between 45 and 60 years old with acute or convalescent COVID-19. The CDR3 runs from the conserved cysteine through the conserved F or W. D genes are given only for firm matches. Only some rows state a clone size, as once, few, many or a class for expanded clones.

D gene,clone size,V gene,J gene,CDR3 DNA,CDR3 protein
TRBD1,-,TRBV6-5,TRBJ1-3,TGTGCCAGCAGTCTAACAGGGGCTGGAAACACCATATATTTT,CASSLTGAGNTIYF
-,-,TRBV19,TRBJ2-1,TGTGCCAGTAGTATCGGTTATACGGGGGTGAGGATCTACAATGAGCAGTTCTTC,CASSIGYTGVRIYNEQFF
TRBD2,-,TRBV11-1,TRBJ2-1,TGTGCCAGCAGCATGGAGCGCGGGGGGGGCGACAATGAGCAGTTCTTC,CASSMERGGGDNEQFF
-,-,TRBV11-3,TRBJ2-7,TGTGCCAGCAGCTTGGACAATACCTACGAGCAGTACTTC,CASSLDNTYEQYF
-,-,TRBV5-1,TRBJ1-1,TGCGCCAGCAGCTTGCGAACAGCGAACACTGAAGCTTTCTTT,CASSLRTANTEAFF
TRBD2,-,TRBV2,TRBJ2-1,TGTGCCAGCAGTGAAAGAGGTCTAGCGGTAGAGGGTTACAATGAGCAGTTCTTC,CASSERGLAVEGYNEQFF
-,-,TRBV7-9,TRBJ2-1,TGTGCCAGCAGCTTAGTAAAGACATACAATGAGCAGTTCTTC,CASSLVKTYNEQFF
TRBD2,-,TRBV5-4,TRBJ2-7,TGTGCCAGCAGCCTGGGGGGGACTAGCGGGCCCGAAGAGCAGTACTTC,CASSLGGTSGPEEQYF
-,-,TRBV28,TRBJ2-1,TGTGCCAGCAGTTTCCTTTTGCGGGGCAATGAGCAGTTCTTC,CASSFLLRGNEQFF
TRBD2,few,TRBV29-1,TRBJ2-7,TGCAGCGTTGATTCCCCGGAGGCTAGCGGGATCTTGCAGTACTTC,CSVDSPEASGILQYF
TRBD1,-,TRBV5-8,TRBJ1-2,TGTGCCAGCAGCGCAACAGACAGGGCCGGAGGCTACACCTTC,CASSATDRAGGYTF
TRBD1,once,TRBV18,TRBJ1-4,TGTGCCAGCTCACTCGGGACAGGGTATGAAAAACTGTTTTTT,CASSLGTGYEKLFF
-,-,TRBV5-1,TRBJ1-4,TGCGCCAGCAGCTTGACGGGGTCGGGGGAAAAACTGTTTTTT,CASSLTGSGEKLFF
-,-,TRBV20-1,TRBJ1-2,TGCAGTGCTAGAACAGGCTATGGCTACACCTTC,CSARTGYGYTF
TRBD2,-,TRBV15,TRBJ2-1,TGTGCCACCAGCAGAGGTAGCGGGAGGAACTCCTACAATGAGCAGTTCTTC,CATSRGSGRNSYNEQFF
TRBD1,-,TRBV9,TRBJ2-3,TGTGCCAGCAGCGCCTCCGGGACAGGGGTGGGTACAGATACGCAGTATTTT,CASSASGTGVGTDTQYF
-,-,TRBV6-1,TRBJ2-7,TGTGCCAGCAGTGAAGGAGGGTTGGCTCCCTACGAGCAGTACTTC,CASSEGGLAPYEQYF
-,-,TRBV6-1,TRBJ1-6,TGTGCCAGCAGTGACCGGGACACTAATTCACCCCTCCACTTT,CASSDRDTNSPLHF
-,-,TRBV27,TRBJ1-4,TGTGCCAGCAGTACGGGGGACGTTAATGAAAAACTGTTTTTT,CASSTGDVNEKLFF
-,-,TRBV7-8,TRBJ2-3,TGTGCCAGCAGCTTAGCGTTGGGAGCCAAGACTACCCCTGTGGATACGCAGTATTTT,CASSLALGAKTTPVDTQYF
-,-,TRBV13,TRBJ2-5,TGTGCCAGCAGCTTGAAAAGCGGAGAGACCCAGTACTTC,CASSLKSGETQYF
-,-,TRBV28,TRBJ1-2,TGTGCCAGCAGTTCCCCACGACAGGACTATGGCTACACCTTC,CASSSPRQDYGYTF
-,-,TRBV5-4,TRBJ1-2,TGTGCCAGCAGCGAAGGACACCTTAACTATGGCTACACCTTC,CASSEGHLNYGYTF
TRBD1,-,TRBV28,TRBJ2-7,TGTGCCAGCAGTTTATATCCCTACAGGGGGAGCAGCTCCTACGAGCAGTACTTC,CASSLYPYRGSSSYEQYF
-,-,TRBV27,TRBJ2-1,TGTGCCAGCAGTTTAACCAGATACAATGAGCAGTTCTTC,CASSLTRYNEQFF
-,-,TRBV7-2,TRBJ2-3,TGTGCCAGCAGCCACGAGGGACATAGCACAGATACGCAGTATTTT,CASSHEGHSTDTQYF
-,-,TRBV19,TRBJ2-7,TGTGCCAGTAGTATCAGGGTAGGGGCCTACGAGCAGTACTTC,CASSIRVGAYEQYF
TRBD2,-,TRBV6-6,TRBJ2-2,TGTGCCAGCAGTACGATAGCGGGGGGGAAATTCGGGGAGCTGTTTTTT,CASSTIAGGKFGELFF
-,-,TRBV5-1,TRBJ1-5,TGCGCCAGCAGCTTGGCAGGGATGCATCAGCCCCAGCATTTT,CASSLAGMHQPQHF
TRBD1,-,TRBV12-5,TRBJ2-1,TGTGCTAGTGGCAGCAACAGGGGCCAAGACAATGAGCAGTTCTTC,CASGSNRGQDNEQFF
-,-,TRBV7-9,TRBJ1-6,TGTGCCAGCAGCCGATCGATCGGAGATAATTCACCCCTCCACTTT,CASSRSIGDNSPLHF
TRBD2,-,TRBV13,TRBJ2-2,TGTGCCACCCAACTAGCGGAGAACACCGGGGAGCTGTTTTTT,CATQLAENTGELFF
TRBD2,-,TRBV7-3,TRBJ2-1,TGTGCCAGCAGCGTAAGCGGGGGAGTTGAGCAGTTCTTC,CASSVSGGVEQFF